These 16 T cell receptor beta chains were sequenced from one sample in a study of T cell responses to AZD1222 COVID-19 vaccine. Clones were read by immunoSEQ multiplex PCR, and TCRdb kept only the in-frame ones, dropping some. This repertoire shows over 100,000 clones, around 87% found once; its top ten account for 4.4%. The sample was peripheral blood, taken 28 days after the second AZD1222 dose. The receptors were gathered from an adult who received the AZD1222 COVID-19 vaccine.

V usage is TRBV5-1 and J usage is TRBJ2-7; D remains ambiguous. From germline, CDR1 is SGHRS and CDR2 YFSETQ. V lost 4 bases to trimming and J lost 5 bases, with 13 bases between them. There are 13 residues in the CDR3. The CDR3 loop reads CASSTHYGDEQYF. The CDR3 DNA sequence: TGCGCCAGCAGCACACACTATGGGGACGAGCAGTACTTC.

V is TRBV6-2 or TRBV6-3 and J is TRBJ1-1; TRBD1 might be the D (5 bases). V lost 6 bases to trimming and J lost 0 bases, with 23 bases between them. Germline V gene lookup returns CDR1 MNHEY and CDR2 SVGEGT. The CDR3 has 18 residues. This CDR3 reads CASSSPTFQGSVNTEAFF. The CDR3 coding sequence is TGTGCCAGCAGCTCACCTACTTTTCAGGGTTCGGTGAACACTGAAGCTTTCTTT.

V gene TRBV9 combines with J gene TRBJ2-5, with a weak D call TRBD2 (5 bases). This CDR3 has 14 amino acids. The V end lost 0 bases, the J end lost 3 bases, and 9 bases lay between the germline ends. The germline V gene has CDR1 SGDLS and CDR2 YYNGEE. CDR3 in amino acids: CASSVAGVEETQYF. The CDR3 nucleotides are TGTGCCAGCAGCGTAGCCGGGGTGGAAGAGACCCAGTACTTC.

This clone appeared a single time. V gene TRBV29-1 combines with J gene TRBJ1-1, with D maybe TRBD1 (6 bases). In germline, CDR1 is SQVTM, CDR2 ANQGSEA. This CDR3 region has 13 residues. Trimming took 7 bases from V and 5 from J, leaving 17 bases between them. In nucleotides, the CDR3 is TGCAGCGCCCAGTCACAGGGTAAAACTGAAGCTTTCTTT. Translated, it gives CSAQSQGKTEAFF.

The genes are TRBV27 and TRBJ1-1; D unresolved. Trimming cost V 3 bases and J 6 bases, with 11 bases left between them. This CDR3 contains 13 residues. CDR1 is MNHEY, CDR2 SMNVEV, per germline (reference sequence). CDR3: CASSFARVSEAFF. The CDR3, as DNA: TGTGCCAGCAGTTTCGCCCGGGTCTCTGAAGCTTTCTTT.

This clone was recorded a few times. The chain joins TRBV4-3 to TRBJ2-1, with TRBD2 as a possible D gene (6 bases). CDR1 is LGHNA and CDR2 is YSLEER in the germline V gene. The V end lost 0 bases, the J end lost 4 bases, and 13 bases lay between the germline ends. CDR3 size: 16 residues. The CDR3: CASSQETIGGYNEQFF. In DNA, the CDR3 is TGCGCCAGCAGCCAAGAGACTATCGGGGGTTACAATGAGCAGTTCTTC.

This clone came up a few times. This sequence joins TRBV18 and TRBJ2-3, with D perhaps matching TRBD1 or TRBD2 (5 bases each). The germline V gene encodes CDR1 KGHSH and CDR2 LQKENI. The V end was cut by 4 bases, the J end by 5 bases, with 13 bases between. The CDR3 sequence is 14 residues long. The chain's CDR3 is CASSQGREKDTQYF. In nucleotides, the CDR3 is TGTGCCAGCTCACAGGGCAGGGAGAAAGATACGCAGTATTTT. Drawing the rest from reference TRBV18 and TRBJ2-3, the complete variable domain is NAGVMQNPRHLVRRRGQEARLRCSPMKGHSHVYWYRQLPEEGLKFMVYLQKENIIDESGMPKERFSAEFPKEGPSILRIQQVVRGDSAAYFCASSQGREKDTQYFGPGTRLTVL.

This chain connects TRBV6-5 to TRBJ2-1, with D perhaps assigned TRBD1 or TRBD2 (6 bases each). This CDR3 is 16 amino acids long. The germline CDR1 and CDR2 sequences are MNHEY and SVGAGI. V was pared by 4 bases and J by 10 bases, with 23 bases between. CDR3 residues: CASSLHSPSGAREQFF. Written as DNA, the CDR3 is TGTGCCAGCAGTTTACACTCTCCGTCGGGGGCAAGGGAGCAGTTCTTC.

The rearrangement uses TRBV5-4 and TRBJ1-1; TRBD1 agrees at 7 bases. The CDR3 loop spans 12 amino acids. V lost 2 bases, J lost 10 bases, and 5 bases stayed unmatched. Germline CDR1 is SGHNT and CDR2 is YYREEE (reference sequence). The CDR3 region has the DNA TGTGCCAGCAGCTTACAGGGGTTTTCAGCTTTCTTT. Its protein is CASSLQGFSAFF.

The J gene is TRBJ1-3, the V gene TRBV7-9, with D possibly TRBD1 on 6 matching bases. Per the germline V gene, CDR1 is SEHNR and CDR2 is FQNEAQ (reference sequence). The CDR3 loop spans 12 amino acids. Trimming cost V 4 bases and J 8 bases, with 9 bases left between them. DNA for the CDR3: TGTGCCAGCAGCTACCAGGGGCACACCATATATTTT. It is translated as CASSYQGHTIYF. Supplemented by reference TRBV7-9 and TRBJ1-3, the full variable domain reads DTGVSQNPRHKITKRGQNVTFRCDPISEHNRLYWYRQTLGQGPEFLTYFQNEAQLEKSRLLSDRFSAERPKGSFSTLEIQRTEQGDSAMYLCASSYQGHTIYFGEGSWLTVV.

The gene calls are TRBV14 and TRBJ1-3; D ambiguous. The CDR3 contains 16 residues. Germline CDR1 is SGHDN and CDR2 is FVKESK. V was pared by 0 bases and J by 0 bases, with 9 bases between. The CDR3 loop is CASSQEVAVSGNTIYF. The CDR3 DNA follows: TGTGCCAGCAGCCAAGAAGTGGCAGTCTCTGGAAACACCATATATTTT.

V usage is TRBV6-1 and J usage is TRBJ2-2; D gene unclear. The germline CDR1 and CDR2 sequences are MNHNS and SASEGT. With 3 bases removed from V and 6 bases from J, the gap between germline ends came to 14 bases. The CDR3 loop spans 15 amino acids. CDR3 DNA sequence: TGTGCCAGCAGTGACGAGGACGGCTCGGCCGGGGAGCTGTTTTTT. Translated: CASSDEDGSAGELFF.

This clone turned up a few times. The chain carries TRBV7-8 and TRBJ1-1; tentative D call: TRBD1 (6 bases). V was trimmed by 5 bases and J by 5 bases, leaving 9 bases between them. Germline values: CDR1 SGHVS, CDR2 FQNEAQ. The CDR3 consists of 12 residues. In DNA, the CDR3 is TGTGCCAGCAGCCGAACAGGGACTGAAGCTTTCTTT. Its translation is CASSRTGTEAFF.

V and J are TRBV7-9 and TRBJ1-1; D call uncertain. Trimming took off 1 base at V and 10 bases at J, with 19 bases between the two ends. CDR1 SEHNR and CDR2 FQNEAQ come from the germline V gene (reference sequence). CDR3 length: 15 residues. CDR3 sequence reads: CASSLGLGGGERAFF. CDR3 in DNA: TGTGCCAGCAGCTTAGGGCTGGGAGGAGGTGAAAGAGCTTTCTTT.

This rearrangement joins TRBV5-3 to TRBJ1-4; maybe TRBD1 (5 bases). TRBV5-3 is identified as an open reading frame with a role that is uncertain. This CDR3 contains 21 residues. V lost 5 bases to trimming and J lost 2 bases, with 31 bases between them. CDR3: CARRPDPRGSQTLSTNEKLFF. CDR3 nucleotide sequence: TGTGCCAGAAGGCCCGACCCAAGGGGCAGCCAAACCCTGAGTACTAATGAAAAACTGTTTTTT.

The chain employs TRBV27 and TRBJ2-2; the match to TRBD1 covers 7 bases. Trimming removed 5 bases from V and 0 bases from J; junction bases left unmatched: 6. Germline V gene lookup returns CDR1 MNHEY and CDR2 SMNVEV (reference sequence). CDR3 size: 16 residues. CDR3 coding DNA: TGTGCCAGCAGTCCCTGGGACAGCTCGAACACCGGGGAGCTGTTTTTT. It specifies CASSPWDSSNTGELFF.